The 24 T cell receptor beta chains presented below share a single source sample, sequenced in a study of PD-1 blockade in classical Hodgkin lymphoma. Sequencing was performed with immunoSEQ multiplex PCR; in TCRdb, only in-frame clones are kept and a portion is missing. The sample records under 60,000 clones, around 67% being singletons. Every one of the patients relapsed after autologous stem cell transplantation (brentuximab vedotin exposure was variable). This specimen consisted of peripheral blood mononuclear cells (PBMCs), obtained before the second cycle of nivolumab. The receptors stem from a human donor with classical Hodgkin lymphoma.

This clone was seen more than once but under ten times. The V gene is TRBV7-9, the J gene TRBJ1-5, with D unresolved. CDR1 SEHNR and CDR2 FQNEAQ come from the germline V gene (reference sequence). V shed 0 bases and J shed 4 bases, with 7 bases lying between them. The CDR3 extends over 14 amino acids. The CDR3 bases are TGTGCCAGCAGCTTAGCGAACGGGAATCAGCCCCAGCATTTT. Translated, it gives CASSLANGNQPQHF.

The CDR3, as DNA: TGTGCCAGCAGGGATGAAGGGACGGGGCACTATGGCTACACCTTC. Translating gives CASRDEGTGHYGYTF. The chain joins TRBV5-6 to TRBJ1-2; TRBD1 is a possible D gene (5 bases). Trimming stripped 5 bases from V and 3 bases from J, with 17 bases between. This CDR3 comprises 15 residues. The germline V gene has CDR1 SGHDT and CDR2 YYEEEE.

The CDR3 sequence is CASDQSSGANVLTF. DNA of the CDR3: TGTGCCAGCGACCAAAGCTCTGGGGCCAACGTCCTGACTTTC. The V call is TRBV7-9, the J call TRBJ2-6; unclear D gene. Trimming took off 8 bases at V and 0 bases at J, with 8 bases between the two ends. Germline CDR1 reads SEHNR; CDR2 reads FQNEAQ (reference sequence). CDR3 length: 14 amino acids.

This chain connects TRBV19 to TRBJ2-1; 7 positions match TRBD1. Germline assignment: CDR1 LNHDA and CDR2 SQIVND (reference sequence). The length of the CDR3 is 11 residues. Trimming at V came to 10 bases and at J to 8 bases, leaving 5 bases not matched to a gene. The DNA of the CDR3 is TGTGCCACCTGGACAGGTTATGAGCAGTTCTTC. This sequence encodes CATWTGYEQFF.

This clone has a handful of counts. The gene calls are TRBV7-2 and TRBJ2-1, with a tentative D call TRBD2 (6 bases). The V end lost 8 bases, the J end lost 0 bases, and 11 bases lay between the germline ends. The CDR3 has 14 residues. Per germline, CDR1 SGHTA and CDR2 FQGNSA. CDR3 residues: CASWRDNSYNEQFF. Written as DNA, the CDR3 is TGTGCCAGCTGGAGGGATAACTCCTACAATGAGCAGTTCTTC.

This chain uses TRBV11-2 with TRBJ1-1; maybe TRBD1 (6 bases). The CDR3 is 15 residues long. V lost 1 base, J lost 2 bases, and 11 bases lay in between. Germline V CDR1 and CDR2: SGHAT, FQNNGV. The CDR3 reads CASSLAPGVNTEAFF. CDR3 bases: TGTGCCAGCAGCTTAGCACCAGGGGTTAACACTGAAGCTTTCTTT.

The V and J genes are TRBV5-1 and TRBJ2-3; 7 nucleotides agree with TRBD1. V was clipped by 4 bases and J by 3 bases; unmatched bases: 11. Germline V gene sequence: CDR1 SGHRS, CDR2 YFSETQ. CDR3 size: 16 residues. Written as DNA, the CDR3 is TGCGCCAGCAGCACCCAGACAGGGATGAGGACAGATACGCAGTATTTT. Its protein is CASSTQTGMRTDTQYF.

The chain employs TRBV2 and TRBJ1-1; unclear D gene. V gave up 1 base and J gave up 5 bases, with 2 bases separating them. The V gene's germline CDR1 is SNHLY and CDR2 FYNNEI. The CDR3 is 11 amino acids. In nucleotides, the CDR3 is TGTGCCAGCAGTGAAGGTACTGAAGCTTTCTTT. Protein product: CASSEGTEAFF.

This clone was counted a few times. The chain recombines TRBV7-9 with TRBJ2-2, with 7 bases matching TRBD1. The CDR3 runs 14 residues. CDR1 SEHNR and CDR2 FQNEAQ come from the germline V gene (reference sequence). Trimming cost V 4 bases and J 4 bases; bases outside gene matches: 3. CDR3: CASSYQGVTGELFF. CDR3 in DNA: TGTGCCAGCAGCTACCAGGGGGTCACCGGGGAGCTGTTTTTT.

The gene calls are TRBV6-1 and TRBJ1-2; no firm D call. The V end was cut by 4 bases, the J end by 6 bases, with 21 bases between. The CDR3 runs to 16 residues. Germline values: CDR1 MNHNS, CDR2 SASEGT. CDR3 residues: CASSVGIFVSQDGYTF. CDR3 bases: TGTGCCAGCAGTGTGGGTATATTCGTCTCGCAGGATGGCTACACCTTC.

This sequence joins TRBV7-9 and TRBJ1-1; no clear D gene. CDR1 and CDR2 from the germline V gene are SEHNR and FQNEAQ (reference sequence). The CDR3 totals 14 residues. V lost 3 bases to trimming and J lost 3 bases, with 11 bases between them. The CDR3 loop is CASSLWTGDTEAFF. The CDR3 bases are TGTGCCAGCAGCTTGTGGACTGGGGACACTGAAGCTTTCTTT.

Only a few counts were recorded for this clone. The chain couples TRBV19 to TRBJ2-7; D is unresolved. The CDR3 runs 13 residues. CDR1 and CDR2 (germline): LNHDA, SQIVND (reference sequence). V was pared by 3 bases and J by 3 bases, with 9 bases between. CDR3 loop: CASSISKNYEQYF. The DNA of the CDR3 is TGTGCCAGTAGTATTAGCAAAAACTACGAGCAGTACTTC. Based on the CDR3 plus reference TRBV19 and TRBJ2-7, the full variable domain is DGGITQSPKYLFRKEGQNVTLSCEQNLNHDAMYWYRQDPGQGLRLIYYSQIVNDFQKGDIAEGYSVSREKKESFPLTVTSAQKNPTAFYLCASSISKNYEQYFGPGTRLTVT.

The rearrangement joins TRBV28 to TRBJ2-1; no firm D call. CDR1 is MDHEN and CDR2 is SYDVKM in the germline V gene. CDR3 size: 10 residues. V was clipped by 4 bases and J by 10 bases, with 5 bases between them. The CDR3 sequence is CASSYIEQFF. CDR3 nucleotide sequence: TGTGCCAGCAGTTATATAGAGCAGTTCTTC.

This chain joins TRBV19 and TRBJ1-4; D remains ambiguous. The ends were cut back, 7 bases at V and 0 bases at J, with 18 bases in the middle. This CDR3 spans 17 amino acids. The germline CDR1 and CDR2 sequences are LNHDA and SQIVND (reference sequence). The CDR3 DNA reads TGTGCCAGTACTCCGCGGGCATCCTTTTCAACTAATGAAAAACTGTTTTTT. Its protein is CASTPRASFSTNEKLFF. The full variable domain, its missing parts supplied by reference TRBV19 and TRBJ1-4, is DGGITQSPKYLFRKEGQNVTLSCEQNLNHDAMYWYRQDPGQGLRLIYYSQIVNDFQKGDIAEGYSVSREKKESFPLTVTSAQKNPTAFYLCASTPRASFSTNEKLFFGSGTQLSVL.

This chain uses TRBV18 with TRBJ1-1, with 9 nucleotides matching TRBD1. Germline-derived CDR1 and CDR2 are KGHSH and LQKENI. There are 17 residues in the CDR3. With 4 bases clipped from V and 1 base from J, the junction kept 10 bases outside the gene matches. The DNA of the CDR3 is TGTGCCAGCTCACTAAGGACAGGGGAGGGGAAGAACACTGAAGCTTTCTTT. Protein: CASSLRTGEGKNTEAFF.

This chain uses TRBV6-6 with TRBJ2-5; D may be TRBD1 (6 bases). Germline V lookup: CDR1 MNHNY, CDR2 SVGAGI (reference sequence). V was cut by 0 bases and J by 0 bases, with 11 bases left in between. This CDR3 has 16 residues. In DNA, the CDR3 is TGTGCCAGCAGTTACTCGGCCGACAGGTACCAAGAGACCCAGTACTTC. Encoded protein: CASSYSADRYQETQYF.

There are a few counts of this clone. The chain is built from TRBV2 and TRBJ2-7; 7 bases align to TRBD2. CDR1 and CDR2 from the germline V gene are SNHLY and FYNNEI. This CDR3 is built from 16 residues. J lost 2 bases, V lost 4 bases, and 11 bases had no gene match. The CDR3 coding sequence is TGTGCCAGCAGTGTCGGTGTAGCGGGCGATACCTACGAGCAGTACTTC. Encoded protein: CASSVGVAGDTYEQYF.

This chain uses TRBV7-2 with TRBJ2-7; 8 bases agree with TRBD2. V was pared by 1 base and J by 6 bases, with 8 bases of the junction left unmatched. The CDR3 contains 15 residues. The germline gives CDR1 SGHTA, CDR2 FQGNSA. In DNA form, the CDR3 reads TGTGCCAGCAGCTTAGATCCGGGACTAGTAGGCGAGCAGTACTTC. This translates into CASSLDPGLVGEQYF.

The chain uses TRBV4-2 and TRBJ2-3, with 7 nucleotides matching TRBD2. This CDR3 is built from 16 residues. V was clipped by 3 bases and J by 4 bases; unmatched bases: 10. CDR1 and CDR2 from the germline V gene are LGHNA and YNFKEQ. This CDR3 is CASSQAWEGGPDTQYF. The CDR3 region has the DNA TGTGCCAGCAGCCAGGCCTGGGAGGGAGGGCCAGATACGCAGTATTTT.

As concerns this clone: Since a far larger clone is one base different, this is likely a read error. V is TRBV7-2 and J is TRBJ2-2; D is uncertain. Trimming removed 6 bases at V and 2 bases at J, with 4 bases between. CDR1 SGHTA and CDR2 FQGNSA come from the germline V gene. CDR3 length equals 12 residues. The CDR3 region is CASSFNTGELFF. CDR3 sequence (DNA): TGTGCCAGCAGTTTTAACACCGGGGAGCTGTTTTTT.

The chain uses TRBV6-5 and TRBJ2-2; unclear D gene. Germline V CDR1 and CDR2: MNHEY, SVGAGI. Trimming left V 7 bases short and J 2 bases short, with 14 bases between. This CDR3 has 15 residues. CDR3 nucleotides: TGTGCCAGCACCCGCACCCCGGTAAACACCGGGGAGCTGTTTTTT. It is translated as CASTRTPVNTGELFF.

This rearrangement joins TRBV19 to TRBJ1-5; 7 nucleotides align to TRBD1. This CDR3 region has 16 residues. Per germline, CDR1 LNHDA and CDR2 SQIVND (reference sequence). Losses at the gene ends were 6 bases for V and 5 bases for J; bases not matched to a gene: 13. For the CDR3, the DNA is TGTGCCAGTAGAGCCCTGCCCGGGACAGATTATCAGCCCCAGCATTTT. Translated, it gives CASRALPGTDYQPQHF.

The chain uses TRBV5-1 and TRBJ1-5; no definite D call. The CDR3 totals 17 residues. The V gene lost 0 bases and the J gene lost 0 bases, with 13 bases spanning the gap. Looked up from germline, CDR1 is SGHRS and CDR2 is YFSETQ. CDR3 coding DNA: TGCGCCAGCAGCTTGGCAGAGGGAGGGTCTAGCAATCAGCCCCAGCATTTT. Its protein is CASSLAEGGSSNQPQHF.

The rearrangement uses TRBV13 and TRBJ2-7, with 11 positions matching TRBD2. The length of the CDR3 is 15 residues. Germline CDR1 is PRHDT and CDR2 is FYEKMQ (reference sequence). Unmatched junction bases numbered 5, after V lost 5 bases and J lost 2 bases. The CDR3 coding sequence is TGTGCCAGCAGCCTCTTAGCGGGAGGGACCTACGAGCAGTACTTC. This codes for CASSLLAGGTYEQYF.